What follows are 16 T cell receptor beta chains derived from one specimen sequenced in a study of blood T cell repertoires in COVID-19. This table comes from immunoSEQ multiplex PCR, and its TCRdb copy is limited to in-frame clones, with some not included. There are approximately 81,000 clones in the sample; around 82% occur only once, and around 7.2% lies in the top ten. The sequenced sample consisted of peripheral blood. The receptors originated from a human donor in a cohort sampled during active COVID-19.

This clone occurred a few times. An end of the junction differs from the germline gene, which may be a read error. The gene calls are TRBV19 and TRBJ1-4; TRBD1 matches 7 bases. This CDR3 has 14 amino acids. The V gene's germline CDR1 is LNHDA and CDR2 SQIVND (reference sequence). The CDR3 DNA reads as TGTGCCAGTAGTCCCGCGGCGTTCCGGGACAGTCGGAATTTT. This gives the protein CASSPAAFRDSRNF. Variable domain in full (rest from reference TRBV19 and TRBJ1-4): DGGITQSPKYLFRKEGQNVTLSCEQNLNHDAMYWYRQDPGQGLRLIYYSQIVNDFQKGDIAEGYSVSREKKESFPLTVTSAQKNPTAFYLCASSPAAFRDSRNFGSGTQLSVL.

The chain links TRBV6-5 to TRBJ2-5; D may be TRBD1 (7 bases). CDR1 and CDR2 from the germline V gene are MNHEY and SVGAGI. The CDR3 consists of 15 residues. The V and J ends lost 4 bases and 2 bases respectively, with 14 bases between them. The DNA for the CDR3 is TGTGCCAGCAGTTCAGGCAGGGGGGTGCAAGAGACCCAGTACTTC. This codes for CASSSGRGVQETQYF.

Only one count was recorded for this clone. The rearrangement links TRBV9 to TRBJ2-7; D remains unclear. The V end lost 0 bases, the J end lost 3 bases, and 13 bases lay between the germline ends. Germline V gene data show CDR1 as SGDLS and CDR2 as YYNGEE. This CDR3 contains 15 residues. The CDR3 loop is CASSVGPSSIYEQYF. CDR3 DNA: TGTGCCAGCAGCGTAGGGCCATCTTCCATCTACGAGCAGTACTTC.

The V gene is TRBV19, the J gene TRBJ1-6; 8 positions match TRBD1. V gave up 3 bases and J gave up 9 bases; unmatched junction bases: 10. The CDR3 is 16 amino acids. The germline CDR1 and CDR2 sequences are LNHDA and SQIVND (reference sequence). The CDR3 DNA is TGTGCCAGTAGTATTACCGCCGGACAGGGTGGTTCACCCCTCCACTTT. Residues: CASSITAGQGGSPLHF.

Written as DNA, the CDR3 is TGCAGTGCTAGTACCCTCGCCCCAACAGGGATCACTGAAGCTTTCTTT. Amino acids: CSASTLAPTGITEAFF. The chain joins TRBV20-1 to TRBJ1-1; weak D call: TRBD1 (6 bases). Looked up from germline, CDR1 is DFQATT and CDR2 is SNEGSKA (reference sequence). This CDR3 has 16 amino acids. The V and J ends lost 3 bases and 4 bases respectively, with 21 bases between them.

The chain employs TRBV2 and TRBJ1-5, with D possibly matching TRBD1 (5 bases). V was shortened by 2 bases and J by 7 bases, with 15 bases between the two germline ends. The CDR3 spans 15 residues. CDR1 SNHLY and CDR2 FYNNEI come from the germline V gene. CDR3 region: CASSETTGQNQPQHF. For the CDR3, the DNA is TGTGCCAGCAGTGAAACAACAGGTCAAAACCAGCCCCAGCATTTT.

The chain carries TRBV13 and TRBJ1-1; possible D gene TRBD1, 6 bases. The CDR3 loop spans 13 amino acids. V was trimmed by 3 bases and J by 2 bases, leaving 7 bases between them. CDR1 is PRHDT, CDR2 FYEKMQ, per germline (reference sequence). Written as DNA, the CDR3 is TGTGCCAGCAGCTTGGACAGTAACACTGAAGCTTTCTTT. Translated: CASSLDSNTEAFF.

V is TRBV11-2 and J is TRBJ1-1; 7 positions agree with TRBD1. The length of the CDR3 is 16 residues. The trim removed 1 base at V and 0 bases at J, leaving 5 bases unmatched. Germline V gene sequence: CDR1 SGHAT, CDR2 FQNNGV. The chain's CDR3 is CASSLGAGTVNTEAFF. The CDR3 DNA is TGTGCCAGCAGCTTAGGCGCCGGGACAGTGAACACTGAAGCTTTCTTT. The variable domain in full, completed from reference TRBV11-2 and TRBJ1-1, reads EAGVAQSPRYKIIEKRQSVAFWCNPISGHATLYWYQQILGQGPKLLIQFQNNGVVDDSQLPKDRFSAERLKGVDSTLKIQPAKLEDSAVYLCASSLGAGTVNTEAFFGQGTRLTVV.

This clone was counted between two and nine times. This chain uses TRBV5-4 with TRBJ2-1; D perhaps matches TRBD2 (6 bases). The germline V gene has CDR1 SGHNT and CDR2 YYREEE (reference sequence). Trimming pared 4 bases from V and 6 bases from J, leaving 20 bases between. The CDR3 is 16 residues long. The CDR3 DNA is TGTGCCAGCAGCCCCCCGGGGGTAGCAGCTTTCAATGAGCAGTTCTTC. It specifies CASSPPGVAAFNEQFF.

The rearrangement joins TRBV5-1 to TRBJ1-5; D may be TRBD1 (5 bases). The CDR3 covers 15 residues. Germline V gives CDR1 SGHRS, CDR2 YFSETQ. Trimming stripped 3 bases from V and 13 bases from J, with 23 bases between. The CDR3 DNA follows: TGCGCCAGCAGCTCCTATATCACAGGAGACGTGGTTCAGCATTTT. Translated: CASSSYITGDVVQHF.

The genes are TRBV6-6 and TRBJ1-1; 8 bases align to TRBD1. Germline V gene sequence: CDR1 MNHNY, CDR2 SVGAGI (reference sequence). The CDR3 contains 14 residues. Trimming cost V 6 bases and J 11 bases; bases outside gene matches: 14. The CDR3 DNA reads TGTGCCAGCAGAGGTATTGTCGCAGGGGGCTATGCTTTCTTT. Protein product: CASRGIVAGGYAFF.

This sequence joins TRBV7-2 and TRBJ2-7; 8 nucleotides align to TRBD1. Unmatched junction bases numbered 4, after V lost 6 bases and J lost 3 bases. The CDR3 is made up of 13 amino acids. Per the germline V gene, CDR1 is SGHTA and CDR2 is FQGNSA. CDR3 in amino acids: CASSRDRIYEQYF. CDR3 nucleotides: TGTGCCAGCAGTAGGGACAGGATCTACGAGCAGTACTTC.

V usage is TRBV18 and J usage is TRBJ2-6, with a tentative D call TRBD1 (5 bases). Looked up from germline, CDR1 is KGHSH and CDR2 is LQKENI. This CDR3 is built from 19 residues. V lost 2 bases and J lost 4, with 21 bases in between. The CDR3 reads CASSPKDAGAAGGANVLTF. The CDR3 DNA is TGTGCCAGCTCACCAAAAGATGCCGGTGCCGCAGGGGGGGCCAACGTCCTGACTTTC.

The CDR3 reads CASSLVEPRGYGYTF. The CDR3 nucleotides are TGTGCCAGCAGCTTGGTGGAGCCAAGGGGTTATGGCTACACCTTC. V usage is TRBV5-8 and J usage is TRBJ1-2; a weak D match, TRBD1 (5 bases). This CDR3 is 15 amino acids long. The V end lost 0 bases, the J end lost 5 bases, and 14 bases lay between the germline ends. Per the germline V gene, CDR1 is SGHTS and CDR2 is YDEGEE.

The chain has TRBV19 and TRBJ1-1; D is uncertain. V lost 10 bases to trimming and J lost 4 bases, with 19 bases between them. Germline CDR1 reads LNHDA; CDR2 reads SQIVND (reference sequence). The CDR3 spans 14 residues. The DNA of the CDR3 is TGTGCCACAATACGGGGAAAATATGGCACTGAAGCTTTCTTT. Encoded protein: CATIRGKYGTEAFF.

The V and J genes are TRBV4-1 and TRBJ2-7; D is possibly TRBD1 (6 bases). This CDR3 comprises 15 residues. CDR1 is MGHRA, CDR2 YSYEKL, per germline. Trimming removed 1 base at V and 3 bases at J, with 13 bases between. In DNA form, the CDR3 reads TGCGCCAGCAGCCAAGGGGTTCAGGGGAACTACGAGCAGTACTTC. Translated, it gives CASSQGVQGNYEQYF.